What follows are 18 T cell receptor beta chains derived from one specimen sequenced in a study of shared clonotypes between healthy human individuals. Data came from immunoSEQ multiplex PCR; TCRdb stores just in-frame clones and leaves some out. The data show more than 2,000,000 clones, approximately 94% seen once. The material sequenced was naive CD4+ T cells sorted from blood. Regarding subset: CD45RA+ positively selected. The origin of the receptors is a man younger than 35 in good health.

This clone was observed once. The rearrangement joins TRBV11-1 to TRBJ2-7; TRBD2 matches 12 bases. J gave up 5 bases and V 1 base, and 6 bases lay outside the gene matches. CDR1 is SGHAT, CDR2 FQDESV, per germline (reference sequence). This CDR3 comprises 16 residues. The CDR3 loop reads CASSLGLAGGPNEQYF. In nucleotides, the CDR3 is TGTGCCAGCAGCTTAGGGCTAGCGGGAGGGCCGAACGAGCAGTACTTC.

Here the CDR3 reads CASSELQGGGNTIYF. CDR3 in DNA: TGTGCCAGCAGTGAATTACAGGGGGGTGGAAACACCATATATTTT. The V call is TRBV6-1, the J call TRBJ1-3; 8 nucleotides line up with TRBD1. With 2 bases clipped from V and 3 bases from J, the junction kept 3 bases outside the gene matches. This CDR3 contains 15 residues. The germline gives CDR1 MNHNS, CDR2 SASEGT.

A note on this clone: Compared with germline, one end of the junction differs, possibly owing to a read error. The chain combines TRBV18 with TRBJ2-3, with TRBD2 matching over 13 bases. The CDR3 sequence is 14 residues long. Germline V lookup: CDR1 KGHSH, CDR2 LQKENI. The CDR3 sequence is CASSPRQEGLAGLF. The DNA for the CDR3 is TGTGCCAGCTCACCACGGCAGGAGGGACTAGCGGGGCTTTTT.

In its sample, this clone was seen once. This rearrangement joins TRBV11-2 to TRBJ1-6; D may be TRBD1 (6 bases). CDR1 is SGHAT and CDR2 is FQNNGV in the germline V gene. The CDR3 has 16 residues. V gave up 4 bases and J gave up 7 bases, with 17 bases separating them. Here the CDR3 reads CASSSFQGQWNSPLHF. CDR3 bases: TGTGCCAGCAGCTCCTTTCAAGGACAGTGGAATTCACCCCTCCACTTT.

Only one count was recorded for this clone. The CDR3 DNA reads TGTGCCAGCAGTGGGACAGTGCTGGGGGCCACCTACGAGCAGTACTTC. Protein product: CASSGTVLGATYEQYF. This rearrangement joins TRBV28 to TRBJ2-7; 7 positions match TRBD1. The CDR3 spans 16 residues. V gave up 5 bases and J gave up 2 bases; unmatched junction bases: 12. In germline, CDR1 is MDHEN, CDR2 SYDVKM.

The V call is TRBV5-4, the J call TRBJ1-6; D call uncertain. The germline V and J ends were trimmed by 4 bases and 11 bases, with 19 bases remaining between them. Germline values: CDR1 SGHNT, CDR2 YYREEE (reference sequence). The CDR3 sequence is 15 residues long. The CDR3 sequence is CASSRAREIGTPLHF. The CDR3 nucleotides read TGTGCCAGCAGCCGAGCCCGGGAGATCGGAACACCCCTCCACTTT.

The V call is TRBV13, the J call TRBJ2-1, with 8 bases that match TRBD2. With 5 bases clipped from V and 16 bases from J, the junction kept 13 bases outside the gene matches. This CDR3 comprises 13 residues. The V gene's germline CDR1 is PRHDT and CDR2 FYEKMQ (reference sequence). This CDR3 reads CASSPRQRENQFF. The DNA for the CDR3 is TGTGCCAGCAGCCCCCGTCAGCGGGAGAATCAATTCTTC.

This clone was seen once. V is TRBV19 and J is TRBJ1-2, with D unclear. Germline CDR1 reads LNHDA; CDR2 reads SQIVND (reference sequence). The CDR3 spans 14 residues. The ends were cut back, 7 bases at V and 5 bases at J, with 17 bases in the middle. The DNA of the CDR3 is TGTGCCAGTAACCCCGACGGTGGGCCGTATGGCTACACCTTC. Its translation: CASNPDGGPYGYTF.

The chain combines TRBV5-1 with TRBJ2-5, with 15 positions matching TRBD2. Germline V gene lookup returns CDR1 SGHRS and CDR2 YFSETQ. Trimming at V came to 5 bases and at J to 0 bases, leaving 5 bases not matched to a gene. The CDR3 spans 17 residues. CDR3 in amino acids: CASSLGLAGGYQETQYF. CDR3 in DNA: TGCGCCAGCAGTTTAGGACTAGCGGGGGGGTACCAAGAGACCCAGTACTTC.

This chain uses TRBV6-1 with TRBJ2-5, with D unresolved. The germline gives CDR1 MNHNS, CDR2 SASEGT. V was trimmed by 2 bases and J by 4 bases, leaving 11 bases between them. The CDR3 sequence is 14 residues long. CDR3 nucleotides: TGTGCCAGCAGTGAAAGGGCAGATCTAGAGACCCAGTACTTC. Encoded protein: CASSERADLETQYF.

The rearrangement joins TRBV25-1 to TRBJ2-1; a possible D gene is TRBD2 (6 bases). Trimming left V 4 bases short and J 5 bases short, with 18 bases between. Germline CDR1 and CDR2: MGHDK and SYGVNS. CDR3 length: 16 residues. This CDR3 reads CASSARFVLADNEQFF. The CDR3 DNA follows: TGTGCCAGCAGTGCACGATTTGTACTAGCAGACAATGAGCAGTTCTTC.

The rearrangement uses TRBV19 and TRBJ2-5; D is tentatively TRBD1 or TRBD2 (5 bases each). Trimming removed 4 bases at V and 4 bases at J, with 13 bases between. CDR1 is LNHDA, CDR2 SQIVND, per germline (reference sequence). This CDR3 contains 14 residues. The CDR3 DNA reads TGTGCCAGTAGTAACTCCGGGACGGCAGAGACCCAGTACTTC. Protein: CASSNSGTAETQYF.

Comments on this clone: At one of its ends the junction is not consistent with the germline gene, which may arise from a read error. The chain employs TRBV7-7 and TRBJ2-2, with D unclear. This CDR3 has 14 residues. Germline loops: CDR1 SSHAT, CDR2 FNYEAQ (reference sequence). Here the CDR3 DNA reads TGTGCTAGCAGCTTGAGCTTGATTGGGGGGGAGCTGTTTTTT. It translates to CASSLSLIGGELFF.

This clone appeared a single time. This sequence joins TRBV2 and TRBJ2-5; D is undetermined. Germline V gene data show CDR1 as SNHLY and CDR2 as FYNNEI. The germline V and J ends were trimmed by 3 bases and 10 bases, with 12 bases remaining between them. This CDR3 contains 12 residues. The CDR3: CASSDEDPGQYF. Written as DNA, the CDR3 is TGTGCCAGCAGTGACGAGGATCCTGGCCAGTACTTC.

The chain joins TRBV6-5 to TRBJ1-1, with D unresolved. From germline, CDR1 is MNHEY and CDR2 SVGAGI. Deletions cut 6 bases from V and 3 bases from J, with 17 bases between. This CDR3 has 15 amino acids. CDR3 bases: TGTGCCAGCAGCCAAACCCCAACATCGGACACTGAAGCTTTCTTT. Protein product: CASSQTPTSDTEAFF.

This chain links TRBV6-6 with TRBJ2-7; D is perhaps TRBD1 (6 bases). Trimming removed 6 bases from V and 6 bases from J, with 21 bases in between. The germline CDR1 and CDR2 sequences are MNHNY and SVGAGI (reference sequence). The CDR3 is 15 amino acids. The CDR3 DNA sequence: TGTGCCAGCAGACGAGGGACACCAGAGGGTGGCGAGCAGTACTTC. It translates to CASRRGTPEGGEQYF.

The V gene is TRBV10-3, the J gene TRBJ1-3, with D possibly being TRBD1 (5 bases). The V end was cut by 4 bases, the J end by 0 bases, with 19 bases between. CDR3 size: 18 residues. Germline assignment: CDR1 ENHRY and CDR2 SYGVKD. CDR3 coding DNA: TGTGCCATCAGTGCCTCCGGGGGGACCCCATCCTCTGGAAACACCATATATTTT. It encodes CAISASGGTPSSGNTIYF.

CDR3 DNA sequence: TGTGCCAGCAGGAAGGGTTTGGGCTCTGGAAACACCATATATTTT. Translation: CASRKGLGSGNTIYF. The chain recombines TRBV5-6 with TRBJ1-3; D gene ambiguous. The germline V gene encodes CDR1 SGHDT and CDR2 YYEEEE. CDR3 length: 15 residues. V lost 5 bases to trimming and J lost 0 bases, with 12 bases between them.